This is a list of T cell receptor beta chains from one sample in a study of blood T cell repertoires in COVID-19. Profiling relied on immunoSEQ multiplex PCR, and the TCRdb table lists in-frame clones only, not all of them. The table lists some 100,000 clones, approximately 87% of them singletons. The sample taken for sequencing was peripheral blood. Receptor source: an older woman with acute or convalescent COVID-19. CDR3s include the opening cysteine and the closing phenylalanine or tryptophan. D genes are given only for firm matches. Clone size, where shown, is once, few, many, or a class for clones that have expanded.

v_gene	j_gene	abundance	d_gene	CDR3aa	CDR3nt
TRBV28	TRBJ1-2	once	TRBD1	CASSFARTGFYGYTF	TGTGCCAGCAGTTTTGCGCGGACAGGATTCTATGGCTACACCTTC
TRBV19	TRBJ1-5	.	.	CASSTRQWNQPQHF	TGTGCCAGTAGTACTCGACAGTGGAATCAGCCCCAGCATTTT
TRBV29-1	TRBJ2-7	.	.	CSVVTDSYEQYF	TGCAGCGTTGTAACAGATTCCTACGAGCAGTACTTC
TRBV2	TRBJ2-3	.	.	CASSELGGTQYF	TGTGCCAGCAGTGAACTGGGAGGTACGCAGTATTTT
TRBV28	TRBJ1-2	.	.	CASDGTPGGRCTF	TGTGCCAGCGACGGGACTCCCGGCGGGAGGTGCACCTTC
TRBV6-1	TRBJ1-3	.	.	CASSERALSGNTIYF	TGTGCCAGCAGTGAGCGGGCCCTCTCTGGAAACACCATATATTTT
TRBV30	TRBJ1-2	few	.	CAWGGRSLAYGYTF	TGTGCCTGGGGCGGGAGATCTCTCGCTTATGGCTACACCTTC
TRBV27	TRBJ1-4	.	.	CASSPLGATNEKLFF	TGTGCCAGCAGTCCTCTCGGGGCAACTAATGAAAAACTGTTTTTT
TRBV18	TRBJ2-5	.	TRBD1	CASSPRGLQETQYF	TGTGCCAGCTCACCGAGGGGGCTCCAAGAGACCCAGTACTTC
TRBV20-1	TRBJ2-1	.	.	CSAPLSNEQFF	TGCAGTGCCCCCTTGAGCAATGAGCAGTTCTTC
TRBV4-3	TRBJ2-7	.	TRBD1	CASSQGQGKRQYF	TGCGCCAGCAGCCAAGGACAGGGGAAGAGGCAGTACTTC
TRBV12-3/TRBV12-4	TRBJ1-5	.	.	CASSSLGQPQHF	TGTGCCAGCAGTTCCCTCGGGCAGCCCCAGCATTTT
TRBV2	TRBJ1-1	.	.	CASSDPLGGQPTEAFF	TGTGCCAGCAGTGATCCTTTGGGGGGGCAGCCGACTGAAGCTTTCTTT
TRBV5-1	TRBJ1-3	.	.	CASSFSGLSGNTIYF	TGCGCCAGCAGCTTTTCGGGACTCTCTGGAAACACCATATATTTT
TRBV7-2	TRBJ2-1	.	.	CASRAAGRQNNEQFF	TGTGCCAGCCGGGCGGCGGGACGACAAAACAATGAGCAGTTCTTC
TRBV19	TRBJ1-3	.	.	CASKPRNSLRNTIYF	TGTGCCAGTAAACCCCGGAACAGTCTCCGAAACACCATATATTTT
TRBV7-2	TRBJ1-3	.	TRBD1	CASSLVAGGLSGNTIYF	TGTGCCAGCAGCTTAGTTGCAGGGGGCTTGTCTGGAAACACCATATATTTT
TRBV3-1/TRBV3-2	TRBJ1-3	.	.	CASSQPLMASGNTIYF	TGTGCCAGCAGCCAACCGCTTATGGCCTCTGGAAACACCATATATTTT
TRBV27	TRBJ2-7	.	TRBD1	CASSRTGQTSYEQYF	TGTGCCAGCAGTCGAACGGGACAGACTTCCTACGAGCAGTACTTC
TRBV6-1	TRBJ2-5	.	TRBD2	CASSEERGWETQYF	TGTGCCAGCAGTGAGGAGCGGGGTTGGGAGACCCAGTACTTC
TRBV12-3/TRBV12-4	TRBJ1-1	.	.	CASTGNTEAFF	TGTGCCAGCACAGGGAACACTGAAGCTTTCTTT
TRBV24-1	TRBJ2-1	.	.	CATSDFTPGSINEQFF	TGTGCCACCAGTGATTTTACCCCAGGTTCAATCAATGAGCAGTTCTTC
TRBV6-5	TRBJ2-1	.	.	CASSSGTGVNEQFF	TGTGCCAGCAGTTCCGGGACGGGGGTCAATGAGCAGTTCTTC
TRBV27	TRBJ2-1	once	.	CASSLDSVPPNEQFF	TGTGCCAGCAGTTTAGATTCGGTCCCCCCGAATGAGCAGTTCTTC
TRBV18	TRBJ2-2	.	.	CASSPDMALNTGELFF	TGTGCCAGCTCACCAGATATGGCTTTGAACACCGGGGAGCTGTTTTTT
TRBV10-3	TRBJ2-7	.	.	CATTPTPTGYEQYF	TGTGCCACCACCCCGACCCCGACAGGTTACGAGCAGTACTTC
TRBV5-4	TRBJ1-4	few	TRBD1	CASSRTGGGEKLFF	TGTGCCAGCAGCCGGACAGGGGGCGGTGAAAAACTGTTTTTT
TRBV6-5	TRBJ2-2	.	TRBD1	CASSLGQGGTGELFF	TGTGCCAGCAGCCTGGGACAGGGAGGCACCGGGGAGCTGTTTTTT
TRBV10-3	TRBJ1-5	.	.	CAISAAQRQPQHF	TGTGCCATCAGTGCAGCCCAGCGTCAGCCCCAGCATTTT
TRBV9	TRBJ1-4	.	TRBD1	CASSVGQGNEKLFF	TGTGCCAGCAGCGTGGGACAGGGAAATGAAAAACTGTTTTTT
TRBV20-1	TRBJ1-1	.	.	CSASDPARQAGEAFF	TGCAGTGCTAGTGATCCAGCAAGGCAGGCGGGTGAAGCTTTCTTT
TRBV6-2/TRBV6-3	TRBJ1-1	many	.	CASSYNSPTEAFF	TGTGCCAGCAGTTACAACAGTCCCACTGAAGCTTTCTTT
TRBV3-1/TRBV3-2	TRBJ1-2	.	TRBD1	CASSQETGRGGYTF	TGTGCCAGCAGCCAAGAGACAGGGCGAGGTGGCTACACCTTC
TRBV6-2/TRBV6-3	TRBJ1-1	.	.	CASSFGRAHTEAFF	TGTGCCAGCAGTTTTGGCAGGGCGCACACTGAAGCTTTCTTT
TRBV6-2/TRBV6-3	TRBJ1-5	.	.	CASSYRTNSNQPQHF	TGTGCCAGCAGTTACAGGACAAATAGCAATCAGCCCCAGCATTTT
TRBV30	TRBJ1-2	few	.	CAWSRAGRVSGYTF	TGTGCCTGGAGTCGGGCAGGGCGAGTATCAGGCTACACCTTC
TRBV5-8	TRBJ2-3	.	.	CASTRGSTDTQYF	TGTGCCAGCACGCGGGGAAGCACAGATACGCAGTATTTT
TRBV7-2	TRBJ1-1	.	TRBD1	CASSLGQVLEAFF	TGTGCCAGCAGCTTGGGACAGGTGCTTGAAGCTTTCTTT
TRBV5-4	TRBJ1-5	.	.	CASSLGRGNQPQHF	TGTGCCAGCAGCTTGGGACGGGGGAATCAGCCCCAGCATTTT
TRBV6-2/TRBV6-3	TRBJ2-7	few	.	CASSRQAYEQYF	TGTGCCAGCAGTCGACAGGCCTACGAGCAGTACTTC
TRBV9	TRBJ1-2	.	TRBD1	CASSPNPGTVGGYTF	TGTGCCAGCAGCCCAAATCCCGGGACAGTCGGAGGCTACACCTTC
TRBV28	TRBJ2-2	.	.	CASGGWNTGELFF	TGTGCCAGCGGGGGGTGGAACACCGGGGAGCTGTTTTTT
TRBV18	TRBJ1-1	.	.	CASSENQGNWGFGAFF	TGTGCCAGCTCAGAAAACCAGGGAAATTGGGGCTTTGGGGCTTTCTTT
TRBV28	TRBJ1-1	.	.	CASSLYRMNTEAFF	TGTGCCAGCAGTTTATACAGAATGAACACTGAAGCTTTCTTT
TRBV11-3	TRBJ2-5	.	.	CASSSHRGETQYF	TGTGCCAGCAGCTCCCATCGAGGAGAGACCCAGTACTTC
TRBV12-3/TRBV12-4	TRBJ2-7	.	TRBD1	CASSLGQYYEQYF	TGTGCCAGCAGTTTGGGACAGTACTACGAGCAGTACTTC
TRBV9	TRBJ2-1	.	TRBD2	CASSVAAGDYNEQFF	TGTGCCAGCAGCGTTGCGGCGGGGGACTACAATGAGCAGTTCTTC
TRBV7-9	TRBJ2-5	.	TRBD1	CASSSSGTGGQETQYF	TGTGCCAGCAGCTCTTCGGGGACAGGGGGTCAAGAGACCCAGTACTTC
TRBV5-1	TRBJ2-1	.	TRBD2	CASSTLLAGGPYNEQFF	TGCGCCAGCAGCACGTTACTAGCGGGGGGGCCATACAATGAGCAGTTCTTC
TRBV11-1	TRBJ1-4	.	.	CASGSGHKEKLFF	TGTGCCAGCGGTTCCGGACATAAGGAAAAACTGTTTTTT